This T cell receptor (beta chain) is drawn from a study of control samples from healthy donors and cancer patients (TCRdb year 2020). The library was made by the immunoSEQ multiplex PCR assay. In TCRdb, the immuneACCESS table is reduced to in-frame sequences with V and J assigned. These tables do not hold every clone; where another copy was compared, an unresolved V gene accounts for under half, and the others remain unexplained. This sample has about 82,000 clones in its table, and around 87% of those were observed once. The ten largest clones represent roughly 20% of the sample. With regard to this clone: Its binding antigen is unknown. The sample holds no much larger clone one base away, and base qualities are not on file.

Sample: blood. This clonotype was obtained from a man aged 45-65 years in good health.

The nucleotide sequence is TGTGCCAGCAGCGCGCAGGGGTTTTCGAACACCGGGGAGCTGTTTTTT. This encodes CASSAQGFSNTGELFF. The rearranged chain carries TRBV11-3 and TRBJ2-2; tentative D gene TRBD1, with 6 bases matching. Its CDR3 holds 16 amino acids, cysteine through phenylalanine. Only CDR3 DNA is held: 48 bases, read in frame from base 1. The germline V gene yields SGHNT for CDR1 and YENEEA for CDR2. Trimming removed 5 bases from V and 0 bases from J, leaving 13 bases between the germline ends.